This is a list of T cell receptor beta chains from one sample in a study of T cell responses to AZD1222 COVID-19 vaccine. The method was immunoSEQ multiplex PCR; TCRdb's version includes in-frame clones alone and lacks a portion of them. The sample records about 93,000 clones, 80% to 90% being singletons. The sample here was peripheral blood, taken on day 0 of AZD1222 vaccination. The receptors were sampled from an adult in good health. Each CDR3 is given with its conserved first and last residue. D genes are given only for firm matches. Clone size is not always given. Where it is, it says once, few, many or a class for expanded clones.

clone size	V gene	D gene	J gene	CDR3 DNA	CDR3 protein
.	TRBV3-1/TRBV3-2	.	TRBJ2-2	TGTGCCAGCAGCCAGATCTCAGCGAACACCGGGGAGCTGTTTTTT	CASSQISANTGELFF
.	TRBV19	.	TRBJ1-1	TGTGCCAGTAGTATCGGGGGGGACACTGAAGCTTTCTTT	CASSIGGDTEAFF
.	TRBV19	TRBD1	TRBJ2-2	TGTGCCAGTAGTAAACCTCCCCAGACAGGGCTCGGCACCGGGGAGCTGTTTTTT	CASSKPPQTGLGTGELFF
.	TRBV9	.	TRBJ1-6	TGTGCCAGCAGCGTAGCGGGGAATTCACCCCTCCACTTT	CASSVAGNSPLHF
.	TRBV7-3	.	TRBJ2-6	TGTGCCAGCAGCTTACCCAAGAGCTCTGGGGCCAACGTCCTGACTTTC	CASSLPKSSGANVLTF
.	TRBV10-3	TRBD1	TRBJ1-1	TGTGCCATCAGGGTTACAGGGGGCAAGAACACTGAAGCTTTCTTT	CAIRVTGGKNTEAFF
.	TRBV30	.	TRBJ2-2	TGTGCCTGGCGCGAAAACACCGGGGAGCTGTTTTTT	CAWRENTGELFF
few	TRBV7-9	TRBD1	TRBJ1-6	TGTGCCAGCAGTAGCGGACAGGGGAATTCACCCCTCCACTTT	CASSSGQGNSPLHF
.	TRBV12-5	TRBD2	TRBJ2-7	TGTGCTAGTGGTTTGGGTAGCGGGAGTATGTACTTC	CASGLGSGSMYF
.	TRBV6-5	TRBD1	TRBJ2-6	TGTGCCAGCAGTTACGACAGGGGGTCTGGGGCCAACGTCCTGACTTTC	CASSYDRGSGANVLTF
.	TRBV28	TRBD2	TRBJ2-1	TGTGCCAGCAGGCGGACTAGCGGGGCTTACAATGAGCAGTTCTTC	CASRRTSGAYNEQFF
.	TRBV6-5	.	TRBJ1-1	TGTGCCGGTGATGAAAGACCGAACACTGAAGCTTTCTTT	CAGDERPNTEAFF
.	TRBV30	TRBD2	TRBJ2-1	TGTGCCTGGAACCCAGGACTAGCAGGAGCCAATGAGCAGTTCTTC	CAWNPGLAGANEQFF
.	TRBV27	.	TRBJ1-2	TGTGCCAGCAGTCCGCAACAGGTTCTCGGTCCAAATGGCTACACCTTC	CASSPQQVLGPNGYTF
.	TRBV15	.	TRBJ1-5	TGTGCCACCAGCAGAGATCGGGGAGTAGGGCCCCAGCATTTT	CATSRDRGVGPQHF
.	TRBV6-5	.	TRBJ1-5	TGTGCCAGCACATTGGGGGGGGGTCAGCCCCAGCATTTT	CASTLGGGQPQHF